This T cell receptor beta chain was documented in a study of cytomegalovirus exposure and HLA in healthy donors. The PCR employed 60 Vbeta primers together with 13 Jbeta primers. Profiled with immunoSEQ multiplex PCR; TCRdb holds only in-frame clones, not every one. This sample yields roughly 190,000 clones, of which around four fifths are seen a single time; approximately 1.7% belongs to the top ten. Germline CDR1 reads MNHEY; CDR2 reads SMNVEV (reference sequence). V dropped 2 bases and J dropped 0 bases, with 10 bases sitting between them. The CDR3 runs 15 residues. The sequence was obtained from a man aged 35-49 years in good health and CMV-seropositive. The chain has TRBV27 and TRBJ1-1; a possible D gene is TRBD1 (5 bases). Source material: PBMCs. The CDR3 loop is CASSLGAGMNTEAFF. As DNA, the CDR3 is TGTGCCAGCAGTTTAGGGGCAGGGATGAACACTGAAGCTTTCTTT.